The 23 T cell receptor beta chains in this list originate from one sample, sequenced in a study of blood T cell repertoires in COVID-19. Generated by immunoSEQ multiplex PCR, the TCRdb table keeps only in-frame clones and is missing some. The repertoire holds about 250,000 clones, with almost 90% as singletons. Specimen: peripheral blood. Every receptor here comes from an elderly man with acute or convalescent COVID-19.

The chain carries TRBV5-8 and TRBJ2-7; 7 bases fit TRBD1. Germline trimming cut 4 bases from V and 0 bases from J; bases unmatched to any gene: 4. Germline values: CDR1 SGHTS, CDR2 YDEGEE. The CDR3 covers 14 residues. The DNA of the CDR3 is TGTGCCAGCAGCCGAGGGGACAGCTCCTACGAGCAGTACTTC. Protein product: CASSRGDSSYEQYF.

The V call is TRBV5-8, the J call TRBJ1-5; no clear D. The V and J ends lost 4 bases and 2 bases respectively, with 13 bases between them. CDR3 size: 15 residues. Germline V gives CDR1 SGHTS, CDR2 YDEGEE. CDR3 sequence (DNA): TGTGCCAGCAGCCCGACTGACGTGGGCAATCAGCCCCAGCATTTT. Residues: CASSPTDVGNQPQHF.

The rearrangement links TRBV25-1 to TRBJ2-7; 7 positions match TRBD1. The CDR3 runs to 16 residues. The germline V gene has CDR1 MGHDK and CDR2 SYGVNS. V lost 5 bases and J lost 0; bases outside the gene matches: 10. Here the CDR3 DNA reads TGTGCCAGCAGTCCACATGGACAGGCCTTCTCCTACGAGCAGTACTTC. It codes for CASSPHGQAFSYEQYF.

J is TRBJ1-2 and V is TRBV2; D might be TRBD1 (6 bases). Trimming removed 4 bases at V and 5 bases at J, with 11 bases between. Germline CDR1 SNHLY, CDR2 FYNNEI. The CDR3 is 13 amino acids. The chain's CDR3 is CASSVRQGYGYTF. The CDR3 region has the DNA TGTGCCAGCAGTGTTCGGCAGGGGTATGGCTACACCTTC.

V is TRBV7-2 and J is TRBJ1-6; possible D gene TRBD1, 5 bases. The germline V and J ends were trimmed by 5 bases and 14 bases, with 19 bases remaining between them. CDR1 is SGHTA, CDR2 FQGNSA, per germline. This CDR3 is built from 14 residues. The CDR3 loop reads CASSPPDTLFALHF. The CDR3 DNA reads as TGTGCCAGCAGCCCACCGGACACTTTATTCGCCCTCCACTTT.

Only a few counts were recorded for this clone. The chain joins TRBV5-1 to TRBJ2-7; 8 nucleotides agree with TRBD1. The V segment lost 4 bases and the J segment 4 bases; nucleotides outside the gene matches: 19. The CDR3 is 18 amino acids. CDR1 and CDR2 (germline): SGHRS, YFSETQ. The CDR3 sequence: CASSHQPPGQVMGYEQYF. CDR3 DNA: TGCGCCAGCAGCCATCAACCACCGGGACAGGTGATGGGATACGAGCAGTACTTC.

The chain employs TRBV12-3 or TRBV12-4 and TRBJ2-1; D ambiguous. Trimming left V 5 bases short and J 4 bases short, with 6 bases between. There are 12 residues in the CDR3. The CDR3 coding sequence is TGTGCCAGCAGTCCAGTGTACAATGAGCAGTTCTTC. Residues: CASSPVYNEQFF.

Of note for this clone: The sample has other DNA sequences that encode this CDR3 too. The chain carries TRBV29-1 and TRBJ1-2; D might be TRBD1 (5 bases). CDR3 size: 12 residues. Germline V CDR1 and CDR2: SQVTM, ANQGSEA. V lost 4 bases to trimming and J lost 3 bases, with 9 bases between them. This CDR3 reads CSVGQGDYGYTF. The CDR3 DNA reads TGCAGCGTTGGGCAGGGCGACTATGGCTACACCTTC.

In its sample, this clone was seen a few times. The chain has TRBV5-4 and TRBJ1-3; 7 bases are a match to TRBD1. The V segment lost 3 bases and the J segment 2 bases; nucleotides outside the gene matches: 8. Germline assignment: CDR1 SGHNT and CDR2 YYREEE (reference sequence). The CDR3 is 16 amino acids. This CDR3 is CASSWDTGVAGNTIYF. CDR3 nucleotide sequence: TGTGCCAGCAGCTGGGATACAGGGGTTGCTGGAAACACCATATATTTT.

This chain uses TRBV7-2 with TRBJ2-7; weak D call: TRBD2 (6 bases). The germline V and J ends were trimmed by 2 bases and 2 bases, with 10 bases remaining between them. The CDR3 extends over 14 amino acids. Germline V CDR1 and CDR2: SGHTA, FQGNSA. In nucleotides, the CDR3 is TGTGCCAGCAGCTTAAAAGGCGGGACCTACGAGCAGTACTTC. Translation: CASSLKGGTYEQYF.

This clone was seen once. The chain combines TRBV7-2 with TRBJ2-4; 11 bases are a match to TRBD1. The germline V gene has CDR1 SGHTA and CDR2 FQGNSA. V lost 6 bases, J lost 5 bases, and 9 bases stayed unmatched. CDR3 size: 16 residues. The CDR3: CASSTAGTGGQNIQYF. For the CDR3, the DNA is TGTGCCAGCAGTACCGCCGGGACAGGGGGTCAAAACATTCAGTACTTC.

This clone appeared a few times. The rearrangement joins TRBV19 to TRBJ1-4, with D possibly matching TRBD1 (5 bases). Trimming took 3 bases from V and 11 from J, leaving 10 bases between them. Per germline, CDR1 LNHDA and CDR2 SQIVND (reference sequence). The CDR3 is 12 residues long. In DNA, the CDR3 is TGTGCCAGTAGTATTGGGGGGAAGAAACTGTTTTTT. Translation: CASSIGGKKLFF.

The gene calls are TRBV7-9 and TRBJ2-1; TRBD2 agrees at 9 bases. V shed 5 bases, J shed 8 bases, and the junction held 10 bases outside the gene matches. This CDR3 spans 15 amino acids. Germline lookup yields CDR1 SEHNR and CDR2 FQNEAQ (reference sequence). CDR3 sequence (DNA): TGTGCCAGCAGCCCCAGTTCAGCGGGAGGAGATGAGCAGTTCTTC. This sequence encodes CASSPSSAGGDEQFF.

This clone was detected only a few times. J is TRBJ2-5 and V is TRBV18; maybe TRBD1 (5 bases). Germline assignment: CDR1 KGHSH and CDR2 LQKENI. Trimming stripped 9 bases from V and 2 bases from J, with 19 bases between. The CDR3 is 15 amino acids. The chain's CDR3 is CASTGLQGRQETQYF. The CDR3, as DNA: TGTGCCAGTACAGGTTTGCAGGGCCGGCAAGAGACCCAGTACTTC.

J is TRBJ2-1 and V is TRBV10-3, with TRBD2 matching 9 bases. V was clipped by 3 bases and J by 10 bases; unmatched bases: 13. The CDR3 has 16 residues. The germline CDR1 and CDR2 sequences are ENHRY and SYGVKD. The CDR3 region is CAISDFLSGRRWEQFF. CDR3 nucleotide sequence: TGTGCCATCAGTGATTTTTTAAGCGGGAGGAGGTGGGAGCAGTTCTTC.

The rearrangement uses TRBV4-1 and TRBJ2-1; 7 bases match TRBD2. The V and J ends lost 1 base and 0 bases, in that order; junction bases with no gene match: 15. This CDR3 region has 20 residues. Germline-derived CDR1 and CDR2 are MGHRA and YSYEKL. In nucleotides, the CDR3 is TGCGCCAGCAGCCAAGTCCCCCCCCTTCAGCGGGGTCTCTCCTACAATGAGCAGTTCTTC. The encoded protein is CASSQVPPLQRGLSYNEQFF.

The chain joins TRBV19 to TRBJ1-6; possible D gene TRBD1, 5 bases. This CDR3 has 16 residues. Looked up from germline, CDR1 is LNHDA and CDR2 is SQIVND (reference sequence). The V end lost 2 bases, the J end lost 8 bases, and 16 bases lay between the germline ends. This CDR3 reads CASSIRGLLADSPLHF. As DNA, the CDR3 is TGTGCCAGTAGTATAAGGGGACTTCTCGCGGATTCACCCCTCCACTTT.

This chain links TRBV27 with TRBJ1-1; TRBD1 is a possible D gene (6 bases). Germline assignment: CDR1 MNHEY and CDR2 SMNVEV (reference sequence). Trimming shortened V by 8 bases and J by 14 bases, and 24 bases separated the two germline ends. The CDR3 totals 13 residues. The CDR3 nucleotides are TGTGCCAGCTATCAGACGGGACATACGGCTCGGTTCTTT. This encodes CASYQTGHTARFF.

This chain links TRBV24-1 with TRBJ2-1, with 9 bases that match TRBD2. The germline V gene encodes CDR1 KGHDR and CDR2 SFDVKD. The J segment lost 8 bases and the V segment lost 2 bases, leaving 9 bases of the junction unmatched. The CDR3 spans 16 residues. CDR3: CATSDSGLAGRYEQFF. Written as DNA, the CDR3 is TGTGCCACCAGTGATTCCGGTCTAGCGGGAAGGTATGAGCAGTTCTTC.

This chain connects TRBV28 to TRBJ2-1; TRBD2 aligns across 7 bases. Germline V lookup: CDR1 MDHEN, CDR2 SYDVKM. V lost 4 bases and J lost 4; bases outside the gene matches: 7. The CDR3 extends over 15 amino acids. The CDR3 loop is CASSYGTNKYNEQFF. CDR3 in DNA: TGTGCCAGCAGTTACGGGACTAATAAGTACAATGAGCAGTTCTTC.

The chain is built from TRBV7-2 and TRBJ2-1, with 9 bases that match TRBD1. V lost 6 bases, J lost 7 bases, and 10 bases stayed unmatched. CDR3 length equals 15 residues. CDR1 is SGHTA and CDR2 is FQGNSA in the germline V gene. The CDR3 region has the DNA TGTGCCAGCAGGTTCTCACGGACAGGGGAAAATGAGCAGTTCTTC. Translating it yields CASRFSRTGENEQFF.

The chain combines TRBV29-1 with TRBJ1-1; D gene uncertain. The V gene's germline CDR1 is SQVTM and CDR2 ANQGSEA. Trimming pared 4 bases from V and 5 bases from J, leaving 14 bases between. CDR3 length: 13 amino acids. This CDR3 reads CSVGQEVGTEAFF. In nucleotides, the CDR3 is TGCAGCGTTGGTCAGGAGGTAGGTACTGAAGCTTTCTTT.

V usage is TRBV5-1 and J usage is TRBJ1-2; D is perhaps TRBD1 (6 bases). CDR1 is SGHRS and CDR2 is YFSETQ in the germline V gene. V lost 6 bases to trimming and J lost 2 bases, with 14 bases between them. This CDR3 comprises 14 residues. Written as DNA, the CDR3 is TGCGCCAGCACCGAGGGGGTAGCGAACTATGGCTACACCTTC. Its translation is CASTEGVANYGYTF.